This entry lists 13 T cell receptor beta chains sequenced from one sample in a study of CD8+ T cells in alopecia areata. RNA, once extracted, was reverse transcribed into cDNA for use as the sequencing template. Data came from immunoSEQ multiplex PCR; TCRdb stores just in-frame clones and leaves some out. Among some 150,000 clones listed, 45% to 55% were seen once. The material sequenced was CD8+ T cells sorted from blood, taken at week 0. The receptor set was obtained from a human donor with alopecia areata.

The V and J genes are TRBV4-1 and TRBJ1-2, with D perhaps matching TRBD1 (5 bases). The germline V and J ends were trimmed by 0 bases and 8 bases, with 16 bases remaining between them. CDR1 and CDR2 (germline): MGHRA, YSYEKL. The CDR3 runs to 15 residues. In DNA, the CDR3 is TGCGCCAGCAGCCAAGAAGTGCAGGGAATTAAGGGCTACACCTTC. As protein: CASSQEVQGIKGYTF.

A word on this clone: The sample carries other DNA sequences with the same CDR3. This sequence joins TRBV4-3 and TRBJ2-1, with TRBD2 identical over 10 bases. Trimming at V came to 3 bases and at J to 3 bases, leaving 2 bases not matched to a gene. The CDR3 spans 15 residues. Germline CDR1 and CDR2: LGHNA and YSLEER. CDR3 nucleotide sequence: TGCGCCAGCAGCCAGGGGACTAGCGACTACAATGAGCAGTTCTTC. Its translation is CASSQGTSDYNEQFF.

This chain joins TRBV4-1 and TRBJ1-1, with D uncertain. This CDR3 has 15 amino acids. V dropped 2 bases and J dropped 1 base, with 11 bases sitting between them. Germline loops: CDR1 MGHRA, CDR2 YSYEKL. The CDR3 protein is CASSQNGGENTEAFF. The CDR3 DNA reads TGCGCCAGCAGCCAAAACGGCGGGGAGAACACTGAAGCTTTCTTT.

The CDR3 nucleotides are TGTGCCAGCAGGGAGACGGGACAGGGGTTACAGCCCCAGCATTTT. Its protein is CASRETGQGLQPQHF. This chain links TRBV27 with TRBJ1-5; 10 positions agree with TRBD1. The CDR3 spans 15 residues. Trimming removed 6 bases from V and 7 bases from J; junction bases left unmatched: 9. Germline loops: CDR1 MNHEY, CDR2 SMNVEV (reference sequence).

V and J are TRBV4-3 and TRBJ1-2; D unresolved. The CDR3 consists of 14 residues. Germline values: CDR1 LGHNA, CDR2 YSLEER. Trimming took 0 bases from V and 4 from J, leaving 9 bases between them. Here the CDR3 reads CASSQDYRSYGYTF. The DNA of the CDR3 is TGCGCCAGCAGCCAAGACTACAGATCCTATGGCTACACCTTC.

The rearrangement joins TRBV21-1 to TRBJ1-5; the DNA was not used to check the table's D call, TRBD1. TRBV21-1 is a pseudogene segment. This CDR3 is 17 amino acids long. CDR3 coding DNA: TGTGCCAGCAGCAAAGCCCTAGGACAGGGGCTCAATCAGCCCCAGCATTTT. Translation: CASSKALGQGLNQPQHF.

The J gene is TRBJ1-1, the V gene TRBV5-5; no clear D gene. The CDR3 runs to 12 residues. The germline CDR1 and CDR2 sequences are SGHKS and YYEKEE (reference sequence). V lost 0 bases and J lost 10, with 10 bases in between. The DNA of the CDR3 is TGTGCCAGCAGCTTGGGCGACCTGGGAGCTTTCTTT. This translates into CASSLGDLGAFF.

The chain joins TRBV30 to TRBJ2-7, with D possibly called TRBD1 or TRBD2 (5 bases each). Trimming left V 2 bases short and J 0 bases short, with 14 bases between. The CDR3 extends over 15 amino acids. Germline V gives CDR1 GTSNPN, CDR2 SVGIG (reference sequence). The CDR3 DNA reads TGTGCCTGGAGTACGTGGGACGTCAGCTCCTACGAGCAGTACTTC. Residues: CAWSTWDVSSYEQYF.

The chain links TRBV4-3 to TRBJ2-3, with D perhaps matching TRBD1 or TRBD2 (5 bases each). Germline CDR1 is LGHNA and CDR2 is YSLEER. Trimming cost V 0 bases and J 2 bases, with 18 bases left between them. The CDR3 is 18 residues long. CDR3 nucleotides: TGCGCCAGCAGCCAAGATCGTGAGGGACGTGGGGCCACAGATACGCAGTATTTT. Protein product: CASSQDREGRGATDTQYF.

This chain connects TRBV13 to TRBJ2-5; a possible D gene is TRBD2 (5 bases). V lost 1 base, J lost 5 bases, and 14 bases lay in between. CDR3 length equals 15 residues. The germline V gene encodes CDR1 PRHDT and CDR2 FYEKMQ (reference sequence). This chain's CDR3 is CASSLDQNSGETQYF. CDR3 in DNA: TGTGCCAGCAGCTTAGACCAAAACTCGGGGGAGACCCAGTACTTC.

Notes on this clone: This sample also contains other DNA sequences that code for the same CDR3. The chain uses TRBV30 and TRBJ2-7; D is perhaps TRBD2 (5 bases). V dropped 0 bases and J dropped 7 bases, with 10 bases sitting between them. The CDR3 runs to 12 residues. From germline, CDR1 is GTSNPN and CDR2 SVGIG (reference sequence). The CDR3 protein is CAWSVLGGEQYF. The CDR3 region has the DNA TGTGCCTGGAGTGTACTTGGCGGGGAGCAGTACTTC.

The chain has TRBV9 and TRBJ1-1; D uncertain. The V gene lost 0 bases and the J gene lost 0 bases, with 6 bases spanning the gap. CDR3 size: 14 residues. Germline loops: CDR1 SGDLS, CDR2 YYNGEE. CDR3 sequence: CASSVETLNTEAFF. CDR3 coding DNA: TGTGCCAGCAGCGTAGAAACGTTGAACACTGAAGCTTTCTTT.

The chain recombines TRBV13 with TRBJ2-7; D gene ambiguous. Germline CDR1 and CDR2: PRHDT and FYEKMQ (reference sequence). Trimming left V 5 bases short and J 2 bases short, with 4 bases between. This CDR3 spans 11 amino acids. In nucleotides, the CDR3 is TGTGCCAGCAGCACGACCTACGAGCAGTACTTC. This sequence encodes CASSTTYEQYF.